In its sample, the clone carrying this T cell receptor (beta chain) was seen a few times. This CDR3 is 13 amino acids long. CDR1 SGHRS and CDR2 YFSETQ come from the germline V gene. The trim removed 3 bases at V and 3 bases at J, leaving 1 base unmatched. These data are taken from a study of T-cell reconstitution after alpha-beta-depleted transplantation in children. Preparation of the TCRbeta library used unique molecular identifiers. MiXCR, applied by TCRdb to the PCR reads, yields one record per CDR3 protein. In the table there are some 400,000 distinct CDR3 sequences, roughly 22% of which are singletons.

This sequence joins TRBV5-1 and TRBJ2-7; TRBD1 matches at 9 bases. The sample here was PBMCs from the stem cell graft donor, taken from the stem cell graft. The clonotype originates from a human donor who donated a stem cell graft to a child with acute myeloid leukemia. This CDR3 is CASSWTGDYEQYF. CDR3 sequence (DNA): TGCGCCAGCAGCTGGACAGGGGACTACGAGCAGTACTTC.